This is a list of T cell receptor beta chains from one sample in a study of cytomegalovirus exposure and HLA in healthy donors. Some clones are missing from TCRdb's copy, which holds only in-frame ones; the method was immunoSEQ multiplex PCR. The table lists 100,000 or so clones, about three quarters of them singletons. Input material: PBMCs. The receptors were gathered from a man aged 25-45 years in good health and CMV-seropositive. CDR3s include the opening cysteine and the closing phenylalanine or tryptophan. D genes are given only for firm matches. Expanded clones are given a class, and other clones once, few, many or no size at all.

cdr3_length | j_call | clone_size | v_call | d_call | cdr3_nt | cdr3_aa
15 | TRBJ2-3 | few | TRBV6-5 | TRBD2 | TGTGCCAGCAGGATATGGTTGGGGGAGGGAGATACGCAGTATTTT | CASRIWLGEGDTQYF
17 | TRBJ1-2 | - | TRBV5-8 | TRBD1 | TGTGCCAGCAGGCATCGTCTCCGACAGGGAGAAAACTATGGCTACACCTTC | CASRHRLRQGENYGYTF
15 | TRBJ2-2 | - | TRBV7-9 | - | TGTGCCAGCAGCTTAGAGAGGGCCTCCACCGGGGAGCTGTTTTTT | CASSLERASTGELFF
15 | TRBJ1-4 | - | TRBV4-2 | TRBD1 | TGTGCCAGCAGCCAAGAAAGGGGACAGCAGCCCCAACTGTTTTTT | CASSQERGQQPQLFF
15 | TRBJ1-1 | few | TRBV6-1 | TRBD1 | TGTGCCAGCAGTAGAGGACAGGGGGGTGGGACTGAAGCTTTCTTT | CASSRGQGGGTEAFF
17 | TRBJ2-2 | - | TRBV9 | - | TGTGCCAGCAGCGTAGCGCGAGACAGACCTAACACCGGGGAGCTGTTTTTT | CASSVARDRPNTGELFF
15 | TRBJ2-3 | few | TRBV2 | - | TGTGCCAGCAGTGAAGAACTAGCAGGCACAGATACGCAGTATTTT | CASSEELAGTDTQYF
16 | TRBJ2-7 | - | TRBV7-6 | - | TGTGCCAGCAGCCGACACGAAGGGGCCGTGTCCTACGAGCAGTACTTC | CASSRHEGAVSYEQYF
15 | TRBJ1-2 | - | TRBV4-1 | TRBD1 | TGCGCCAGCAGCCAGCCTGGACAGGGGAACTATGGCTACACCTTC | CASSQPGQGNYGYTF
14 | TRBJ1-2 | - | TRBV10-3 | TRBD1 | TGTGCCATTCAGGACGGACAGGTGCGCTATGGCTACACCTTC | CAIQDGQVRYGYTF
16 | TRBJ2-2 | few | TRBV6-6 | - | TGTGCCAGCAGTATAGGACAATCTACCAACACCGGGGAGCTGTTTTTT | CASSIGQSTNTGELFF
14 | TRBJ2-3 | - | TRBV5-8 | TRBD1 | TGTGCCAGCACCCTCGAGGGGGCCACAGATACGCAGTATTTT | CASTLEGATDTQYF
19 | TRBJ1-2 | - | TRBV27 | TRBD1 | TGCGCCAGCAGCCCACGCATTAATGGAATCGGGACAGTTAACTATGGCTACACCTTC | CASSPRINGIGTVNYGYTF